Reported below is one TCR beta chain. The antigen is unknown. The CDR3 length is 14 residues. Germline CDR1 is SGHTA and CDR2 is FQGNSA. The data were obtained in a study of CXCR3-negative and CXCR3-positive naive CD8 T cells. The study's findings and limits: TRB CDR3s were more hydrophobic in CXCR3-positive than in CXCR3-negative naive cells.

TRB cDNA was prepared as libraries by UMI-labeled 5' RACE. TCRdb derives one entry per CDR3 protein from the 5' RACE reads, leaving out DNA. The specimen's table records some 130,000 distinct CDR3 sequences. This sequence joins TRBV7-2 and TRBJ2-5; the TRBD2 assignment by TCRdb is unverifiable without DNA. This receptor was obtained from a human donor in good health. Some clones in this sample may be carry-over from other donors' samples. Sequenced input: naive CXCR3+ CD8+ T cells from blood. Regarding subset: CD45RO-CCR7+CD27+CD95- naive CD8+ T cells expressing CXCR3 (TNR3+). CDR3 amino acids: CASSSPEGWDLQYF.